The text below deals with one T cell receptor beta chain. Losses at the gene ends were 4 bases for V and 8 bases for J; bases not matched to a gene: 8. CDR3 length: 15 amino acids. Per germline, CDR1 SGHNT and CDR2 YENEEA. This sample is drawn from a study of T cell changes during pregnancy in multiple sclerosis. Some clones are missing from TCRdb's copy, which holds only in-frame ones; the method was immunoSEQ multiplex PCR. The data hold tens of thousands of clones, with around 94% observed a single time. The clonotype was recovered from a female donor with multiple sclerosis, enrolled in a pregnancy study. The rearrangement links TRBV11-3 to TRBJ2-1, with TRBD1 matching 10 bases. This sample comprised peripheral blood, obtained after pregnancy. Here the CDR3 DNA reads TGTGCCAGCAGCTCCGGGACAGGGGTTAGCGATGAGCAGTTCTTC. The encoded protein is CASSSGTGVSDEQFF.